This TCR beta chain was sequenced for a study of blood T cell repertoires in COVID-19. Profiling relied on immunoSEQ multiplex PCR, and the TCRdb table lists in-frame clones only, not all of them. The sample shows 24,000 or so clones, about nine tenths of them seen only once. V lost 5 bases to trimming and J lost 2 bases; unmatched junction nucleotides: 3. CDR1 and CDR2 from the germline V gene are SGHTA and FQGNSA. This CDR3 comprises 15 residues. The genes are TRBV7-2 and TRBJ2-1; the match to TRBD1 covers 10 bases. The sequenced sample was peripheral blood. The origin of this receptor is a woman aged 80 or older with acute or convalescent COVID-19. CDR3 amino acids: CASSPDRGPYNEQFF. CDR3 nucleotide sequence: TGTGCCAGCAGCCCAGACAGGGGGCCCTACAATGAGCAGTTCTTC.